What follows is one TCR beta chain and its context. The CDR3 is made up of 15 amino acids. The V gene's germline CDR1 is MDHEN and CDR2 SYDVKM. Losses at the gene ends were 2 bases for V and 2 bases for J; bases not matched to a gene: 3. These data are taken from a study of cytomegalovirus exposure and HLA in healthy donors. The primer mix had 60 Vbeta and 13 Jbeta primers. This table comes from immunoSEQ multiplex PCR, and its TCRdb copy is limited to in-frame clones, with some not included. In the table there are about 210,000 clones, about 85% of which are singletons. What was sequenced was PBMCs. V is TRBV28 and J is TRBJ2-7; 10 nucleotides line up with TRBD1. This clonotype originated in a male donor in good health and CMV-seropositive. DNA of the CDR3: TGTGCCAGCAGTTTACGGGACAGGGGAACCTACGAGCAGTACTTC. This encodes CASSLRDRGTYEQYF.